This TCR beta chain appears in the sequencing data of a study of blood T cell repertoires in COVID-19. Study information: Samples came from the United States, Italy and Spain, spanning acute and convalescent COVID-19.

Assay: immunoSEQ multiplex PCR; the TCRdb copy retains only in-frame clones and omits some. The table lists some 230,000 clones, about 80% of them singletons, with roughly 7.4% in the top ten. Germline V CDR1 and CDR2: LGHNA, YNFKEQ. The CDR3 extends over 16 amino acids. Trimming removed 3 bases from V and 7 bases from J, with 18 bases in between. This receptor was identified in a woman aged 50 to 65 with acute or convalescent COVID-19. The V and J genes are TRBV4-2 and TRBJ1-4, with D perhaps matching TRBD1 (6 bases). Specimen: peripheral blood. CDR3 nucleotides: TGTGCCAGCAGCCAGATCCTGAACAGGGCAGGTGAAAAACTGTTTTTT. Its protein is CASSQILNRAGEKLFF.